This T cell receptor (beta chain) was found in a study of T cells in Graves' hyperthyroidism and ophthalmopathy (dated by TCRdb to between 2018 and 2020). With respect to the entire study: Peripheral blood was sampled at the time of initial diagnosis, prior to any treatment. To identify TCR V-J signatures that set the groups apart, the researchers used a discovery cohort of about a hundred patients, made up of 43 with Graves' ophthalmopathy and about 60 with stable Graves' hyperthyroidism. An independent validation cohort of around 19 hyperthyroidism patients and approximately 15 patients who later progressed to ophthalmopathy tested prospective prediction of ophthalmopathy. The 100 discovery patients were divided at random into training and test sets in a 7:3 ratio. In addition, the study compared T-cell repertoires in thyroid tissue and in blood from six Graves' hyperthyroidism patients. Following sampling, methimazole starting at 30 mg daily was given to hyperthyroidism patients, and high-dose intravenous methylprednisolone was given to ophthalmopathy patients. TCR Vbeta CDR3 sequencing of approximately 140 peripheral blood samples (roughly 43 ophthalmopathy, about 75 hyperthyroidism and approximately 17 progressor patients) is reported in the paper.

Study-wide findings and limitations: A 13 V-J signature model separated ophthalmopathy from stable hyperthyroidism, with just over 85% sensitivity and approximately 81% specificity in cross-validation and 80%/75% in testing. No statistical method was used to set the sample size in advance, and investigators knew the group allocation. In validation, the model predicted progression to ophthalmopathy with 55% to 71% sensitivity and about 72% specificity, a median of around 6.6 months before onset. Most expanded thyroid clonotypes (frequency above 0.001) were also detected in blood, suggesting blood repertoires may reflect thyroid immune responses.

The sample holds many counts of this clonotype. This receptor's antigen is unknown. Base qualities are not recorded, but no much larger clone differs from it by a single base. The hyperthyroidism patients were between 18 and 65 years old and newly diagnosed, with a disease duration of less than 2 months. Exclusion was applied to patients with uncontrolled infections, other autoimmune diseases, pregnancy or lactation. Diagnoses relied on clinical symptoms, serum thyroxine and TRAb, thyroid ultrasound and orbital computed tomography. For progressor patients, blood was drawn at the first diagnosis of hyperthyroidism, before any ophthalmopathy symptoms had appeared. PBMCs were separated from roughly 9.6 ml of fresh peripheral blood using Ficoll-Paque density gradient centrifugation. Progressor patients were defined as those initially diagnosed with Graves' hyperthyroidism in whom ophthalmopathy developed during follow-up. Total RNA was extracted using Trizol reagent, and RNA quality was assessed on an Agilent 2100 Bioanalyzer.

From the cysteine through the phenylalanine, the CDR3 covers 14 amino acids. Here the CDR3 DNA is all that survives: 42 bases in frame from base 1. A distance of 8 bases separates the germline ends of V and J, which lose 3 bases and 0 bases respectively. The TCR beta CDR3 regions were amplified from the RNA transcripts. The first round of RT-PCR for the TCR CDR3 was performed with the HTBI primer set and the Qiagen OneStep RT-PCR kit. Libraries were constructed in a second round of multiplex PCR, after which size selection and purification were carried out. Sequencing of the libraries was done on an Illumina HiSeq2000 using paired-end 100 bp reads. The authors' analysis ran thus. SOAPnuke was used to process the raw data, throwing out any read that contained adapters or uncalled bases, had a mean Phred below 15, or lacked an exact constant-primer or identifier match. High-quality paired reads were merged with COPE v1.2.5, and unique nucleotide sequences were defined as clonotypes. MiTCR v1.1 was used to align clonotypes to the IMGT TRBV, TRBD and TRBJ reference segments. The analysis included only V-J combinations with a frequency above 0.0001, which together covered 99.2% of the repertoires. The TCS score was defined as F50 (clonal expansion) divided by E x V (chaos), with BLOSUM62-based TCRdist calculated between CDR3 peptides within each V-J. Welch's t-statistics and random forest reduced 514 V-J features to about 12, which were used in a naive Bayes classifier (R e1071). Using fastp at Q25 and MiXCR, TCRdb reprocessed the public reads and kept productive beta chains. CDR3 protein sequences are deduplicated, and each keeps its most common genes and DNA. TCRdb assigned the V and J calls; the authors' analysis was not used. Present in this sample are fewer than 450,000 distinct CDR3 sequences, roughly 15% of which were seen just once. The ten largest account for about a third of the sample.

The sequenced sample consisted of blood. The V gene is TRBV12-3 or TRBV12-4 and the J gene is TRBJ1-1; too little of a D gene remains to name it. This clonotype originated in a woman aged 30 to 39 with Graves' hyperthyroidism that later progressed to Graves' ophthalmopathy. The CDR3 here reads CASSFGQMNTEAFF. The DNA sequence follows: TGTGCCAGCAGTTTCGGTCAGATGAACACTGAAGCTTTCTTT.